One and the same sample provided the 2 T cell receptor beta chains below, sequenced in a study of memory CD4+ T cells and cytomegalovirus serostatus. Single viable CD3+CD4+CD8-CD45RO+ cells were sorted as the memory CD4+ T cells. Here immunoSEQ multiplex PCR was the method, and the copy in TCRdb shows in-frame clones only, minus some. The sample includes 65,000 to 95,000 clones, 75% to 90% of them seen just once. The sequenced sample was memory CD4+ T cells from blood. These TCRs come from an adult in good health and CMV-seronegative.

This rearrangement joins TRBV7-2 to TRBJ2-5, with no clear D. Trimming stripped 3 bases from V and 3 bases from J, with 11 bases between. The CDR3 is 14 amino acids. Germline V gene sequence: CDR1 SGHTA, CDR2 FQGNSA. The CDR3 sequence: CASSLGSPEETQYF. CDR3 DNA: TGTGCCAGCAGCTTGGGTTCTCCCGAAGAGACCCAGTACTTC.

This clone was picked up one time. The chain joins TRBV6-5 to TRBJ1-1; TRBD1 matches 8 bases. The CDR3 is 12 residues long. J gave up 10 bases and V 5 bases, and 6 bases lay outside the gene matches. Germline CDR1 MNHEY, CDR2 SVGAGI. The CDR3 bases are TGTGCCAGCAGTCCAACTACAGGGGGAGCTTTCTTT. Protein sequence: CASSPTTGGAFF.